This entry describes one T cell receptor beta chain. What it binds is not known. CDR3 length equals 16 residues. Germline CDR1 and CDR2: SGDLS and YYNGEE. V gave up 0 bases and J gave up 7 bases, with 19 bases separating them. Before use, CD3+ T cells rested overnight in serum-free medium. The data derive from a study of T cell repertoires and leukemia-associated antigens. Study-level results: Expanded clones' antigen specificity and function were not directly tested.

TCRdb fed the 5' RACE reads into MiXCR, producing one record per CDR3 protein. The profile shows approximately 10,000 distinct CDR3 sequences, about 43% of them singletons. Material: CD3+ T cells sorted from blood and cultured. The source is a female donor in good health. This chain links TRBV9 with TRBJ2-5; unclear D gene. The CDR3: CASSVVPDGSRGTQYF. In nucleotides, the CDR3 is TGTGCCAGCAGCGTAGTCCCGGACGGATCAAGAGGGACCCAGTACTTC.